This T cell receptor (beta chain) derives from a study of T cell responses to AZD1222 COVID-19 vaccine. The ends lost 7 bases at V and 7 bases at J; junction bases unmatched: 10. This CDR3 has 15 amino acids. The germline CDR1 and CDR2 sequences are MNHEY and SVGAGI. Worth noting for this clone: What it binds is not known.

The study's findings and limits: Targets within unmutated variant regions were reportedly found for nearly half of spike-specific TCRs. Donors were largely white British and mainly female; clonal diversity was possibly underestimated. The study found Spike-specific TCR breadth and depth rose after two AZD1222 doses.

The repertoire was sequenced with immunoSEQ multiplex PCR; TCRdb's copy has only in-frame clones and lacks some. The sample carries under 150,000 clones, about 92% recorded once. This rearrangement joins TRBV6-5 to TRBJ1-4; 9 bases match TRBD1. This TCR came from an adult in good health. The input for sequencing was peripheral blood, taken on day 0 of AZD1222 vaccination. The CDR3 sequence is CASILGGTGSEKLFF. The CDR3 DNA reads TGTGCCAGCATCCTAGGGGGGACAGGGAGTGAAAAACTGTTTTTT.